The 31 T cell receptor beta chains presented below share a single source sample, sequenced in a study of blood T cells in healthy people across ages. A second PCR of 7 to 11 cycles used a sample-barcoded 5' primer and a J-beta primer mix. Each CDR3 protein is one row after TCRdb ran MiXCR on the 5' RACE reads. The sample holds approximately 900,000 distinct CDR3 sequences; about 48% are singletons and the top ten take roughly 13%. What was sequenced was blood. These receptors were obtained from a man aged 25-40 years in good health.

This clonotype came up a few times. This chain uses TRBV12-3 or TRBV12-4 with TRBJ2-1; 11 bases are a match to TRBD2. The CDR3 sequence is 15 residues long. Trimming took 3 bases from V and 8 from J; bases not matched to a gene: 6. The CDR3 loop reads CASSFSGGVSDEQFF. The CDR3 nucleotides are TGTGCCAGCAGTTTTAGCGGGGGGGTGTCGGATGAGCAGTTCTTC.

This clonotype has more than one count but fewer than ten. The genes are TRBV20-1 and TRBJ2-5; 14 nucleotides line up with TRBD2. The length of the CDR3 is 14 residues. The germline gives CDR1 DFQATT, CDR2 SNEGSKA (reference sequence). Losses at the gene ends were 6 bases for V and 6 bases for J; bases not matched to a gene: 6. CDR3 sequence (DNA): TGCAGTGCGGAGACTAGCGGGGGGGCGAAGACCCAGTACTTC. Its protein product is CSAETSGGAKTQYF.

This clonotype was recorded a few times. CDR3 sequence reads: CASSPGQGPFYEQYF. CDR3 DNA sequence: TGTGCCAGCAGTCCGGGACAGGGACCTTTCTACGAGCAGTACTTC. The chain couples TRBV6-2 or TRBV6-3 to TRBJ2-7, with 9 bases matching TRBD1. This CDR3 has 15 amino acids. Germline-derived CDR1 and CDR2 are MNHEY and SVGEGT. V lost 5 bases to trimming and J lost 3 bases; unmatched junction nucleotides: 8.

The chain carries TRBV7-9 and TRBJ2-7; 9 bases align to TRBD1. CDR1 and CDR2 (germline): SEHNR, FQNEAQ (reference sequence). The CDR3 covers 16 residues. The V segment lost 2 bases and the J segment 5 bases; nucleotides outside the gene matches: 10. The CDR3 protein is CASSLLPGQGRNEQYF. The CDR3 region has the DNA TGTGCCAGCAGCTTACTCCCGGGACAGGGTAGGAACGAGCAGTACTTC.

The chain links TRBV3-1 to TRBJ2-5, with unresolved D. Germline V CDR1 and CDR2: LGHDT, YNNKEL (reference sequence). With 0 bases removed from V and 4 bases from J, the gap between germline ends came to 9 bases. This CDR3 has 14 residues. CDR3 coding DNA: TGTGCCAGCAGCCAAGAGAATTTGGGAGAGACCCAGTACTTC. Protein sequence: CASSQENLGETQYF.

The rearrangement links TRBV18 to TRBJ2-1; tentative D call: TRBD2 (5 bases). Judging by the DNA end, TRBJ2-7 fits better; the J call may be wrong. The CDR3 is 13 residues long. Germline assignment: CDR1 KGHSH and CDR2 LQKENI. The CDR3 nucleotides are TGTGCCAGCTCACCATACGCGGGTTACGAGCAGTACTTC. Encoded protein: CASSPYAGYEQYF.

The gene calls are TRBV4-1 and TRBJ2-5; 10 bases match TRBD2. The DNA end is a closer match to TRBJ2-7, so the J assignment may be wrong. The CDR3 runs 16 residues. Germline CDR1 reads MGHRA; CDR2 reads YSYEKL. The CDR3 reads CASSHDTSGANYEQYF. For the CDR3, the DNA is TGCGCCAGCAGCCATGACACTAGCGGGGCGAACTACGAGCAGTACTTC.

As for this clonotype: The junction shows a germline mismatch at one end, possibly a read error. The chain has TRBV12-3 or TRBV12-4 and TRBJ2-1; unclear D gene. CDR3 length: 12 amino acids. In DNA, the CDR3 is TGTGCCAGCCAAAGTTACTACAATGAGCAATTCTTC. This encodes CASQSYYNEQFF.

The rearrangement joins TRBV12-3 or TRBV12-4 to TRBJ2-7; D gene uncertain. V was clipped by 2 bases and J by 5 bases, with 10 bases between them. The CDR3 extends over 13 amino acids. The CDR3 nucleotides read TGTGCCAGCAGTTTATTAGACAACCACGAGCAGTACTTC. Translation gives CASSLLDNHEQYF.

This clonotype has more than one count but fewer than ten. The rearrangement joins TRBV20-1 to TRBJ2-7; TRBD2 agrees at 7 bases. TRBJ2-5 matches the DNA end more closely, so the J call is doubtful. The CDR3 sequence is 14 residues long. CDR1 and CDR2 (germline): DFQATT, SNEGSKA (reference sequence). The CDR3 loop is CSARDHGREETQYF. CDR3 in DNA: TGCAGTGCTAGAGATCACGGGCGGGAGGAGACCCAGTACTTC.

The chain is built from TRBV3-1 and TRBJ2-4; TRBD2 matches 10 bases. The length of the CDR3 is 19 residues. V gave up 4 bases and J gave up 5 bases; unmatched junction bases: 17. CDR1 and CDR2 from the germline V gene are LGHDT and YNNKEL (reference sequence). In DNA form, the CDR3 reads TGTGCCAGCAGCCCCCCTTTATTGATAGCGGGGGGACGGGAAAACATTCAGTACTTC. Protein: CASSPPLLIAGGRENIQYF.

On this clonotype: The junction departs from germline at one end; a sequencing error may be responsible. The chain employs TRBV20-1 and TRBJ2-3, with a possible D match to TRBD1 (5 bases). The germline V gene encodes CDR1 DFQATT and CDR2 SNEGSKA (reference sequence). The length of the CDR3 is 15 residues. DNA of the CDR3: TGCAGTGCTACACGCGAGAACTGGGGCACAGAGACGCAGTATTTT. Residues: CSATRENWGTETQYF.

This clonotype was recorded a few times. The V gene is TRBV7-9, the J gene TRBJ1-2; unclear D gene. Germline-derived CDR1 and CDR2 are SEHNR and FQNEAQ (reference sequence). The V end lost 3 bases, the J end lost 4 bases, and 12 bases lay between the germline ends. The CDR3 has 14 amino acids. CDR3 residues: CASSFLEQSYGYTF. The CDR3, as DNA: TGTGCCAGCAGCTTTCTTGAGCAGAGCTATGGCTACACCTTC.

The CDR3 sequence is CASSQTGPDNQPQHF. In DNA, the CDR3 is TGCGCCAGCAGCCAGACAGGCCCGGACAATCAGCCCCAGCATTTT. This chain links TRBV4-1 with TRBJ1-5; possibly TRBD1 for D (6 bases). Trimming pared 3 bases from V and 3 bases from J, leaving 12 bases between. CDR3 length equals 15 residues. Per the germline V gene, CDR1 is MGHRA and CDR2 is YSYEKL.

Notes on this clonotype: With a much larger clone just one base away, this may be a read error. The chain is built from TRBV6-1 and TRBJ2-3, with D perhaps TRBD2 (5 bases). This CDR3 spans 14 amino acids. V lost 4 bases, J lost 3 bases, and 11 bases lay in between. Germline CDR1 MNHNS, CDR2 SASEGT. The CDR3, as DNA: TGTGCCAGCAGTGGAGAGAGGGATACAGATACGCAGTATTTT. It encodes CASSGERDTDTQYF.

The chain links TRBV18 to TRBJ2-5; D is unresolved. CDR1 KGHSH and CDR2 LQKENI come from the germline V gene. The CDR3 has 14 residues. V was cut by 5 bases and J by 2 bases, with 12 bases left in between. CDR3 sequence reads: CASSGTRPQETQYF. The CDR3 bases are TGTGCCAGCTCAGGCACACGACCTCAAGAGACCCAGTACTTC.

This clonotype has more than one count but fewer than ten. The chain employs TRBV9 and TRBJ2-5; D is perhaps TRBD1 or TRBD2 (6 bases each). The germline V gene encodes CDR1 SGDLS and CDR2 YYNGEE. The CDR3 runs 15 residues. Trimming shortened V by 3 bases and J by 1 base, and 13 bases separated the two germline ends. The CDR3 region has the DNA TGTGCCAGCAGCGGCTTCGGGGGCCCCCAAGAGACCCAGTACTTC. It yields the protein CASSGFGGPQETQYF.

This clonotype was counted many times. J is TRBJ2-3 and V is TRBV11-2; the match to TRBD1 covers 8 bases. The ends lost 5 bases at V and 4 bases at J; junction bases unmatched: 5. This CDR3 has 14 amino acids. CDR1 SGHAT and CDR2 FQNNGV come from the germline V gene. CDR3 in amino acids: CASSPHRGADTQYF. CDR3 bases: TGTGCCAGCAGCCCCCACAGGGGGGCAGATACGCAGTATTTT.

This clonotype was counted a few times. The chain joins TRBV10-3 to TRBJ2-7; no reliable D call. Trimming removed 2 bases from V and 6 bases from J, with 5 bases in between. The CDR3 contains 11 residues. Per germline, CDR1 ENHRY and CDR2 SYGVKD. As DNA, the CDR3 is TGTGCCATCAGTGAGAACGCCGAGCAGTACTTC. Encoded protein: CAISENAEQYF.

The rearrangement uses TRBV3-1 and TRBJ2-3; unclear D gene. CDR3 length: 14 amino acids. Trimming pared 5 bases from V and 0 bases from J, leaving 9 bases between. The V gene's germline CDR1 is LGHDT and CDR2 YNNKEL (reference sequence). CDR3 region: CASSGIGSTDTQYF. Here the CDR3 DNA reads TGTGCCAGCAGCGGAATTGGTAGCACAGATACGCAGTATTTT.

The chain employs TRBV28 and TRBJ2-1; 7 bases agree with TRBD2. J lost 6 bases, V lost 7 bases, and 9 bases had no gene match. Germline assignment: CDR1 MDHEN and CDR2 SYDVKM. The CDR3 is 14 amino acids. CDR3 bases: TGTGCCAGCAAAAGCGGGGCGCGGCTCAATGAGCAGTTCTTC. It encodes CASKSGARLNEQFF.

This clonotype was seen a handful of times. The rearrangement uses TRBV6-1 and TRBJ2-3; 13 bases map to TRBD2. CDR1 MNHNS and CDR2 SASEGT come from the germline V gene. The CDR3 has 18 amino acids. Trimming removed 8 bases from V and 1 base from J; junction bases left unmatched: 12. The CDR3 loop reads CASLKLAGGVGGTDTQYF. DNA for the CDR3: TGTGCCAGCCTGAAACTAGCGGGGGGGGTCGGTGGCACAGATACGCAGTATTTT.

This clonotype has a count of ten or more. The CDR3 protein is CASSQVSSGGNEQFF. The DNA of the CDR3 is TGTGCCAGCAGCCAAGTTTCTAGCGGGGGTAATGAGCAGTTCTTC. The chain employs TRBV3-1 and TRBJ2-1; 10 bases match TRBD2. The CDR3 runs 15 residues. Trimming cost V 1 base and J 7 bases; bases outside gene matches: 4. In germline, CDR1 is LGHDT, CDR2 YNNKEL (reference sequence).

This clonotype was seen a few times. The J gene is TRBJ2-7, the V gene TRBV7-9; D is perhaps TRBD1 (6 bases). The germline V gene encodes CDR1 SEHNR and CDR2 FQNEAQ (reference sequence). The CDR3 runs 14 residues. The V end was cut by 6 bases, the J end by 2 bases, with 14 bases between. The CDR3 sequence is CASSTDRNAYEQYF. The CDR3, as DNA: TGTGCCAGCAGTACCGACAGGAATGCCTACGAGCAGTACTTC.

This clonotype was seen once. This could be a read error, since a much larger clone is one nucleotide away. The V and J genes are TRBV27 and TRBJ2-5; 9 bases line up with TRBD1. Germline values: CDR1 MNHEY, CDR2 SMNVEV (reference sequence). J gave up 5 bases and V 4 bases, and 8 bases lay outside the gene matches. The CDR3 consists of 15 residues. CDR3 protein: CASSSGDRARETQYF. The CDR3 nucleotides are TGTGCCAGCAGTTCCGGGGACAGGGCACGGGAGACCCAGTACTTC.

As to this clonotype: A much larger clone sits a single nucleotide away, making a read error possible. The chain carries TRBV12-3 or TRBV12-4 and TRBJ2-3, with no clear D. The CDR3 is 14 amino acids. Trimming took off 5 bases at V and 1 base at J, with 10 bases between the two ends. CDR3 sequence (DNA): TGTGCCAGCAGTATATCAAGACGCACAGATACGCAGTATTTT. Its translation: CASSISRRTDTQYF.

The J gene is TRBJ2-7, the V gene TRBV20-1; D call uncertain. The CDR3 has 12 residues. The germline CDR1 and CDR2 sequences are DFQATT and SNEGSKA (reference sequence). The V and J ends lost 6 bases and 2 bases respectively, with 11 bases between them. The chain's CDR3 is CSAEAGTYEQYF. The CDR3 nucleotides are TGCAGTGCCGAGGCCGGAACCTACGAGCAGTACTTC.

The CDR3 loop reads CSAEMEGRDYGYTF. CDR3 DNA sequence: TGCAGTGCTGAGATGGAGGGGCGCGACTATGGCTACACCTTC. J is TRBJ1-2 and V is TRBV20-1, with D possibly TRBD1 on 5 matching bases. The CDR3 has 14 amino acids. Germline loops: CDR1 DFQATT, CDR2 SNEGSKA (reference sequence). The ends were cut back, 5 bases at V and 3 bases at J, with 16 bases in the middle.

In this sample, this clonotype turned up many times. The chain carries TRBV5-6 and TRBJ2-3; D is uncertain. CDR1 and CDR2 from the germline V gene are SGHDT and YYEEEE. The V end was cut by 0 bases, the J end by 4 bases, with 12 bases between. This CDR3 region has 15 residues. The DNA for the CDR3 is TGTGCCAGCAGCTTGGAAGTGGTGGGTGCAGATACGCAGTATTTT. This gives the protein CASSLEVVGADTQYF.

The rearrangement uses TRBV7-2 and TRBJ2-5; D not certain. Germline V gene lookup returns CDR1 SGHTA and CDR2 FQGNSA. The CDR3 is made up of 11 amino acids. V gave up 3 bases and J gave up 10 bases, with 9 bases separating them. CDR3 bases: TGTGCCAGCAGCTTCGACCCATTCCAGTACTTC. Translating gives CASSFDPFQYF.

This clonotype has a handful of counts. The CDR3 protein is CASSLGLASGDSNEQFF. Here the CDR3 DNA reads TGTGCCAGCAGCTTAGGGCTCGCTAGCGGGGATTCGAATGAGCAGTTCTTC. The genes are TRBV7-9 and TRBJ2-1, with 9 bases that match TRBD2. Trimming removed 1 base from V and 7 bases from J; junction bases left unmatched: 11. The CDR3 consists of 17 residues. Germline V gene data show CDR1 as SEHNR and CDR2 as FQNEAQ (reference sequence).